This T cell receptor (beta chain) was found in a study of blood T cells in healthy people across ages. Study-level information: T cells yielded about one barcoded beta molecule per two cells through template switching. Whole-study results and caveats: Strongly correlated with naive T cell percentage was TCR beta diversity.

PCR was performed a second time for roughly 7 to 12 cycles using a sample-barcoded 5' primer and a J-beta primer mix. CDR3-containing paired-end reads numbered at least 2.5 million in each sample. Via MiXCR, TCRdb re-called the 5' RACE reads, giving one row per CDR3 protein. The sample includes roughly 800,000 distinct CDR3 sequences, about three fifths of them seen just once. For this clonotype: Antigen unknown.

Per sample, at least 5.5 micrograms of total RNA were extracted. The material sequenced was blood. This TCR was recovered from a man aged 25 to 40 in good health.

CDR3 region: CASSYAGQGRNEQFF. DNA of the CDR3: TGTGCCAGCAGTTATGCTGGGCAGGGGAGGAATGAGCAGTTCTTC. The chain couples TRBV6-6 to TRBJ2-1; the D gene could be TRBD1 or TRBD2 (6 bases each). Trimming shortened V by 3 bases and J by 7 bases, and 16 bases separated the two germline ends. The CDR3 contains 15 residues. The germline gives CDR1 MNHNY, CDR2 SVGAGI (reference sequence).